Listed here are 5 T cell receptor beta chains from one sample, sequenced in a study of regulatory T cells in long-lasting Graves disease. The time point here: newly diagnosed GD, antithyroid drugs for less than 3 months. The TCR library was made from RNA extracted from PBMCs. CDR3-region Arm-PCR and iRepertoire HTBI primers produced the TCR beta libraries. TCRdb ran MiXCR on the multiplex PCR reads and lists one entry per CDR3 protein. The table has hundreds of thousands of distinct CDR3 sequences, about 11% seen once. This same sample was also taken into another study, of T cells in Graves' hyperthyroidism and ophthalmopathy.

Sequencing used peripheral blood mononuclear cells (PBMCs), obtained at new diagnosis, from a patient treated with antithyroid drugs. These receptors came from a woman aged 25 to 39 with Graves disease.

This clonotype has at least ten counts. CDR3 nucleotides: TGCAGTGCGGAAAACAGGGATTATGAAAAACTGTTTTTT. Translated: CSAENRDYEKLFF. The rearrangement uses TRBV20-1 and TRBJ1-4, with D maybe TRBD1 (6 bases). The CDR3 spans 13 residues. Trimming pared 6 bases from V and 6 bases from J, leaving 14 bases between. CDR1 and CDR2 (germline): DFQATT, SNEGSKA (reference sequence).

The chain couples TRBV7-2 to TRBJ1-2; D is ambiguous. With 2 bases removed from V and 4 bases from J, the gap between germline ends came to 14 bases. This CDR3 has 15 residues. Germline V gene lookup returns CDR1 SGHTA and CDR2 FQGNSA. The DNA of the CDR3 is TGTGCCAGCAGCTTACGGGCAGGTTCCACCTATGGCTACACCTTC. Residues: CASSLRAGSTYGYTF. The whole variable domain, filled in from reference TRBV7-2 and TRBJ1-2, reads GAGVSQSPSNKVTEKGKDVELRCDPISGHTALYWYRQSLGQGLEFLIYFQGNSAPDKSGLPSDRFSAERTGGSVSTLTIQRTQQEDSAVYLCASSLRAGSTYGYTFGSGTRLTVV.

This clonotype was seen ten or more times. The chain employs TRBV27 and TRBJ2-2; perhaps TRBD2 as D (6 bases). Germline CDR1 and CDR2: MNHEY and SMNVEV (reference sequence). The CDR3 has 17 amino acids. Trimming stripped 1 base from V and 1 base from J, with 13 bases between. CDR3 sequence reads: CASSLFRGTRNTGELFF. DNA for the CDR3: TGTGCCAGCAGTTTATTTCGGGGGACGCGGAACACCGGGGAGCTGTTTTTT.

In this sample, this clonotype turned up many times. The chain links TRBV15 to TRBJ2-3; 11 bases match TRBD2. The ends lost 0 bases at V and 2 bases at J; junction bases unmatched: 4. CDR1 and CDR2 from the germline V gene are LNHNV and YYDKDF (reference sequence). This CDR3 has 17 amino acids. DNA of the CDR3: TGTGCCACCAGCAGAGATGGGGGACTAGCGGTCACAGATACGCAGTATTTT. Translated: CATSRDGGLAVTDTQYF.

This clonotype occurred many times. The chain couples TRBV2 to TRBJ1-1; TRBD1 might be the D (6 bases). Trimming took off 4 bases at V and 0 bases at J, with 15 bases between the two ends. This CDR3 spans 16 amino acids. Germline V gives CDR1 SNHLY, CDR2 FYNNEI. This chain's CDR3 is CASSVSMDSLNTEAFF. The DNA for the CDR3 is TGTGCCAGCAGTGTTTCCATGGACAGTTTGAACACTGAAGCTTTCTTT.